Here is one T cell receptor (beta chain) with its context. Its antigen is still unknown. This entry comes from a study of radiotherapy plus CTLA-4 blockade in lung cancer. Study background: Roughly a sixth of enrolled patients responded objectively, and about 30% had disease control.

CDR3 length: 13 residues. Germline loops: CDR1 MDHEN, CDR2 SYDVKM. Method: immunoSEQ multiplex PCR; TCRdb's copy keeps in-frame clones and lacks some. This sample has about 45,000 clones, with roughly four fifths found just once. Study results and caveats: In blood, TCR clones derived from the tumor expanded after radiotherapy plus ipilimumab. Response was reportedly best predicted by early blood T cell clone dynamics, with interferon-beta.

Patients in the study, people with chemo-refractory metastatic non-small-cell lung cancer, received focal radiation plus ipilimumab CTLA-4 blockade. Sequenced material: peripheral blood, taken from a patient treated with radiotherapy plus ipilimumab. The sequence derives from a human donor with non-small cell lung cancer who had a complete response to radiotherapy plus ipilimumab. The V call is TRBV28, the J call TRBJ2-5; the match to TRBD1 covers 7 bases. Gene TRBJ2-7 matches the end of the DNA better, so the J call may be wrong. CDR3 protein: CASETGKSYEQYF. CDR3 DNA: TGTGCCAGTGAGACAGGGAAATCCTACGAGCAGTACTTC.